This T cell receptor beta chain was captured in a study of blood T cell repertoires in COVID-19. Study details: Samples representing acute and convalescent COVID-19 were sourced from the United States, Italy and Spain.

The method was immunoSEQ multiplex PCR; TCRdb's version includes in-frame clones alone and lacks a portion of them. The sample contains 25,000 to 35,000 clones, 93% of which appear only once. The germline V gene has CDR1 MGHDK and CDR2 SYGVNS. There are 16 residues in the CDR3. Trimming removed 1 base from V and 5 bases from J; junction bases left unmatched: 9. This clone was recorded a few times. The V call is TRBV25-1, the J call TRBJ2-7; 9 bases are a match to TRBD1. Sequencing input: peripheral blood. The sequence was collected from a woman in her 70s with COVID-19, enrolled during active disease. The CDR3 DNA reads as TGTGCCAGCAGTGAATCCACCGGGACAGGGACGAACGAGCAGTACTTC. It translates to CASSESTGTGTNEQYF.